The 11 T cell receptor beta chains given below trace back to one sample, sequenced in a study of control samples from healthy donors and cancer patients. Profiled with immunoSEQ multiplex PCR; TCRdb holds only in-frame clones, not every one. The sample has over 50,000 clones; over 70% are singletons. Material: blood. These TCRs come from a man aged 70 or older in good health.

The chain has TRBV25-1 and TRBJ2-5, with D perhaps TRBD2 (6 bases). The germline CDR1 and CDR2 sequences are MGHDK and SYGVNS. The CDR3 runs 15 residues. Trimming took 1 base from V and 5 from J, leaving 14 bases between them. The CDR3 DNA is TGTGCCAGCAGTGAATCGCCGGGACTGGGGGAGACCCAGTACTTC. Encoded protein: CASSESPGLGETQYF.

There are a few counts of this clone. V gene TRBV5-1 combines with J gene TRBJ2-3; 12 nucleotides match TRBD2. Germline V gene lookup returns CDR1 SGHRS and CDR2 YFSETQ. With 4 bases clipped from V and 2 bases from J, the junction kept 5 bases outside the gene matches. This CDR3 is 16 amino acids long. The chain's CDR3 is CASSRRTSGNTDTQYF. Written as DNA, the CDR3 is TGCGCCAGCAGCCGGCGGACTAGCGGGAACACAGATACGCAGTATTTT.

This chain links TRBV19 with TRBJ1-6, with 10 positions matching TRBD1. V lost 3 bases, J lost 13 bases, and 12 bases stayed unmatched. The CDR3 consists of 16 residues. The germline gives CDR1 LNHDA, CDR2 SQIVND (reference sequence). The CDR3 sequence: CASSMDRGFGISPLHF. The DNA of the CDR3 is TGTGCCAGTAGTATGGACAGGGGGTTTGGAATTTCCCCCCTCCACTTT.

A word on this clone: The junction departs from germline at one end; a sequencing error may be responsible. The genes are TRBV15 and TRBJ2-1; weak D call: TRBD2 (6 bases). The germline CDR1 and CDR2 sequences are LNHNV and YYDKDF (reference sequence). The length of the CDR3 is 13 residues. Written as DNA, the CDR3 is TGTGCCACCAGCATGCGCCCAGCCGGGGGAATACTCTTC. Translating gives CATSMRPAGGILF.

This clone occurred once. The chain is built from TRBV7-7 and TRBJ2-5; possible D gene TRBD2, 6 bases. Deletions cut 1 base from V and 2 bases from J, with 8 bases between. The CDR3 is 14 residues long. Germline assignment: CDR1 SSHAT and CDR2 FNYEAQ (reference sequence). CDR3 DNA: TGTGCCAGCAGCTTAGTGGGACTGCAAGAGACCCAGTACTTC. It encodes CASSLVGLQETQYF.

The V gene is TRBV7-6, the J gene TRBJ2-1, with TRBD1 matching 9 bases. The CDR3 is 15 amino acids. Germline V gene data show CDR1 as SGHVS and CDR2 as FNYEAQ. V lost 5 bases and J lost 4; bases outside the gene matches: 6. As DNA, the CDR3 is TGTGCCAGCAGCCCGGGACAGGGCATTTACAATGAGCAGTTCTTC. Translating gives CASSPGQGIYNEQFF.

J is TRBJ2-2 and V is TRBV5-1; 8 bases map to TRBD1. The CDR3 spans 16 residues. CDR1 and CDR2 (germline): SGHRS, YFSETQ. The V gene end was trimmed by 2 bases and the J gene end by 1 base; junction bases not matched to a gene: 4. The CDR3 loop reads CASSLRTGQNTGELFF. In nucleotides, the CDR3 is TGCGCCAGCAGCTTACGGACAGGGCAGAACACCGGGGAGCTGTTTTTT.

The gene calls are TRBV3-1 (or the pseudogene TRBV3-2) and TRBJ2-5; 7 positions match TRBD1. Germline values: CDR1 LGHDT, CDR2 YNNKEL (reference sequence). With 3 bases clipped from V and 5 bases from J, the junction kept 12 bases outside the gene matches. The CDR3 spans 16 residues. The CDR3 region is CASSQAGTDLGETQYF. CDR3 nucleotides: TGTGCCAGCAGCCAGGCCGGGACAGATCTTGGCGAGACCCAGTACTTC.

The chain links TRBV5-1 to TRBJ1-6; 10 nucleotides align to TRBD1. CDR3 size: 13 residues. Germline V gene lookup returns CDR1 SGHRS and CDR2 YFSETQ. Losses at the gene ends were 7 bases for V and 8 bases for J; bases not matched to a gene: 3. In nucleotides, the CDR3 is TGCGCCAGCTCAGGACAGGGGGATTCACCCCTCCACTTT. Its translation: CASSGQGDSPLHF.

The chain couples TRBV14 to TRBJ2-3; D is perhaps TRBD2 (5 bases). From germline, CDR1 is SGHDN and CDR2 FVKESK. This CDR3 is 15 amino acids long. The V end was cut by 0 bases, the J end by 6 bases, with 13 bases between. The CDR3 bases are TGTGCCAGCAGCCAAGATCGGGCGCGAGGGGATACGCAGTATTTT. This gives the protein CASSQDRARGDTQYF.

This clone appeared once. This chain links TRBV5-5 with TRBJ2-1; D is possibly TRBD2 (6 bases). The CDR3 has 15 residues. The V gene's germline CDR1 is SGHKS and CDR2 YYEKEE (reference sequence). The ends were cut back, 4 bases at V and 3 bases at J, with 14 bases in the middle. CDR3: CASSALPGLYNEQFF. CDR3 coding DNA: TGTGCCAGCAGCGCCCTTCCGGGACTCTACAATGAGCAGTTCTTC. The variable domain in full, completed from reference TRBV5-5 and TRBJ2-1, reads DAGVTQSPTHLIKTRGQQVTLRCSPISGHKSVSWYQQVLGQGPQFIFQYYEKEERGRGNFPDRFSARQFPNYSSELNVNALLLGDSALYLCASSALPGLYNEQFFGPGTRLTVL.